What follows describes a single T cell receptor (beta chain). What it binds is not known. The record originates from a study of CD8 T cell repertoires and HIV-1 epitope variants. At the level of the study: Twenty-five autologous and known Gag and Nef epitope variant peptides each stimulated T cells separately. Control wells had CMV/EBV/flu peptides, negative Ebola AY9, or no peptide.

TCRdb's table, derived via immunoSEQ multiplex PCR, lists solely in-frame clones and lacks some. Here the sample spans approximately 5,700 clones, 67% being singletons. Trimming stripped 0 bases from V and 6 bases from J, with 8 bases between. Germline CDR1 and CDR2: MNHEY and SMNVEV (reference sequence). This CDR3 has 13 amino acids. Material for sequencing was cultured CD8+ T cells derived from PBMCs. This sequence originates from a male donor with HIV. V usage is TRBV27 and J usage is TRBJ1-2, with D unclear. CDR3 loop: CASSLSGSDGYTF. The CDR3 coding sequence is TGTGCCAGCAGTTTATCAGGGTCGGATGGCTACACCTTC.